Sequencing of this T cell receptor (beta chain) was carried out in a study of T cell responses to AZD1222 COVID-19 vaccine listed by TCRdb under 2021. As for the study more broadly: A total of 230 or so trial participants underwent TCR sequencing, of whom approximately 210 received two doses of AZD1222 and some 25 received two doses of the MenACWY control vaccine. Trial participants were enrolled by age into subgroups of 18-55, 56-69 and 70-plus years, and roughly 150, 30 and 60 TCR-sequenced participants, respectively, were included in these subgroups. What the research found in general, with its limitations: After two AZD1222 doses, spike-specific TCR breadth and depth were significantly higher than at day 0 and than in MenACWY recipients. The whole spike protein was spanned by vaccine-associated CD4 TCRs, and dominant responses were seen in regions 160-218 and 743-854. Participants were mostly white British, with more females than males. The authors suggested clonal diversity may have been underestimated. Nearly half of unique spike-specific TCRs reportedly recognized epitopes outside regions mutated in the B.1.351 and B.1.1.7 variants. No day 14 peak-response samples were available, so repertoires were characterized only after the peak T cell response. The 56-69-year group was small, and its depth increase did not reach significance, likely because of low power. Conclusions about previously exposed vaccinees were limited because only six AZD1222 recipients were SARS-CoV-2 seropositive at baseline.

The time point label on this specimen signifies: about 28 days (+/-7) after the second vaccine dose. This specimen's treatment or condition label, per the study, means: meningococcal conjugate vaccine given as trial control. Samples from vaccinated people were obtained from the UK trials COV001 and COV002, which included a single-blind randomized controlled phase 2/3 trial of AZD1222 (ChAdOx1 nCoV-19) in healthy adults. For TCRbeta chain sequencing, PBMC samples from trial participants were taken at day 0 and at day 28 after the second dose. Reading the germline V gene gives CDR1 MNHEY and CDR2 SVGAGI. The cysteine opens and the phenylalanine closes a CDR3 of 11 amino acids. Only CDR3 DNA is held: 33 bases, read in frame from base 1. Trimming removed 8 bases from V and 3 bases from J, leaving 7 bases between the germline ends. The CDR3 regions of human TCRbeta chains were analyzed by immunosequencing. In the paper's pipeline: Repertoire TCRs were matched against a reference library of SARS-CoV-2-specific TCRs generated with the MIRA antigen-specificity platform. Breadth was defined as the fraction of unique TCRs that were SARS-CoV-2-associated. Depth was defined as the fraction of total T cells that were SARS-CoV-2-associated. Using the MIRA data, each spike-specific TCR was assigned both to the spike region to which the TCR was reactive and to a CD4 or CD8 class. Log10-transformed breadth and depth values were compared by one-way ANOVA with Sidak's multiple comparisons tests. In its TCRdb copy, this immuneACCESS table keeps in-frame sequences only and misses some clones. Where compared with another copy, unresolved V genes explain less than half of these, and the others have no known cause. Clonal size and the V and J genes are those of that table, whereas D and trimming came from the DNA. Recorded for this sample are around 60,000 clones; around nine tenths of them occurred a single time. Approximately 6.3% of the sample is taken by the ten largest.

With respect to this clone: There is no known antigen for this receptor. It has no much larger one-base neighbor in the sample; base qualities were not kept.

This TCR derives from an adult who received the MenACWY meningococcal vaccine as a control. The V and J genes are TRBV6-5 and TRBJ1-1; there is no confident call for the D gene. Here the sequenced sample was peripheral blood, taken 28 days after the second dose of the MenACWY control vaccine. CDR3 reads: CASGRDTEAFF. DNA sequence: TGTGCCAGCGGTAGGGACACTGAAGCTTTCTTT.